This T cell receptor (beta chain) was sequenced during a study of T-cell reconstitution after alpha-beta-depleted transplantation in children. Unique molecular identifiers were used to barcode this TCRbeta library. Each CDR3 protein is one row after TCRdb ran MiXCR on the PCR reads. The sample lists 500,000 to 750,000 distinct CDR3 sequences, 25% to 30% occurring once. Study-level points and caveats: Reportedly, only several hundred clones from non-depleted graft cells drove alpha-beta T-cell counts at about two months. From newly produced T cells came most of the T-cell counts and diversity one year after transplant.

This clonotype was counted a few times. Its target is not known. The CDR3 spans 14 residues. Per the germline V gene, CDR1 is SGHRS and CDR2 is YFSETQ. V lost 0 bases to trimming and J lost 4 bases, with 8 bases between them. The gene calls are TRBV5-1 and TRBJ2-1; D not certain. The sequences come from PBMCs, collected before TCRalphabeta/CD19-depleted stem cell transplant. The TCR originated in a boy younger than two with Wiskott-Aldrich syndrome, due to receive a stem cell transplant. The CDR3 here is CASSLATPYNEQFF. The CDR3 DNA sequence: TGCGCCAGCAGCTTGGCGACACCATACAATGAGCAGTTCTTC. The variable domain in full, completed from reference TRBV5-1 and TRBJ2-1, reads KAGVTQTPRYLIKTRGQQVTLSCSPISGHRSVSWYQQTPGQGLQFLFEYFSETQRNKGNFPGRFSGRQFSNSRSEMNVSTLELGDSALYLCASSLATPYNEQFFGPGTRLTVL.